This is a list of T cell receptor beta chains from one sample in a study of beta chain features in type 1 diabetes. Generated by immunoSEQ multiplex PCR, the TCRdb table keeps only in-frame clones and is missing some. The sample consists of 150,000 to 200,000 clones, roughly 60% of them appearing once. The sequenced material came from naive CD4+ T cells from blood. Source of these receptors: a man aged 30 to 39 with type 1 diabetes. CDR3s include the opening cysteine and the closing phenylalanine or tryptophan. Each record gives: clone size, D gene, V gene, J gene, CDR3 length, CDR3 DNA, CDR3 protein. The D gene is left open where the match is weak. Clone sizes are given selectively: once, few, many, or a class where the clone is expanded.

>NA|NA|TRBV5-1|TRBJ1-6|11
TGCGCCAGCAGCTTGGATTCACCCCTCCACTTT
CASSLDSPLHF
>NA|NA|TRBV7-9|TRBJ2-1|14
TGTGCCAGCAGCCCTACGGGCGCACACAATGAGCAGTTCTTC
CASSPTGAHNEQFF
>few|TRBD1|TRBV7-9|TRBJ2-7|13
TGTGCCAGCAGCAGCCGGGACAGCTACGAGCAGTACTTC
CASSSRDSYEQYF
>NA|NA|TRBV10-3|TRBJ2-2|13
TGTGCCAGCGCCGGGCAGAACACCGGGGAGCTGTTTTTT
CASAGQNTGELFF
>NA|NA|TRBV5-6|TRBJ2-4|12
TGTGCCAGCAGCTTTTGGAAAAACATTCAGTACTTC
CASSFWKNIQYF
>few|NA|TRBV7-9|TRBJ2-7|14
TGTGCCAGCAGCTTAGCGGAGGAATTCTACGAGCAGTACTTC
CASSLAEEFYEQYF
>NA|TRBD1|TRBV28|TRBJ2-3|15
TGTGCCAGCAGTTTAATACAGGGGGCGGCAGATACGCAGTATTTT
CASSLIQGAADTQYF
>NA|NA|TRBV30|TRBJ2-2|15
TGTGCCTGGATTTCCTCTCCCTGGGGCTCCGGGGAGCTGTTTTTT
CAWISSPWGSGELFF
>NA|TRBD1|TRBV29-1|TRBJ1-1|16
TGCAGCGTTTCTGGGGCCCCGGGACAGGGGAACACTGAAGCTTTCTTT
CSVSGAPGQGNTEAFF
>NA|NA|TRBV18|TRBJ1-2|12
TGTGCCAGCTCACCTCTTAGAGATGGCTACACCTTC
CASSPLRDGYTF
>few|NA|TRBV5-6|TRBJ1-2|14
TGTGCCAGCAGCCGGAGCGGGACAAACTATGGCTACACCTTC
CASSRSGTNYGYTF
>NA|TRBD2|TRBV19|TRBJ2-1|14
TGTGCCACCCGACTAGCGGGGGGGCAGGGAGAGCAGTTCTTC
CATRLAGGQGEQFF
>few|NA|TRBV4-3|TRBJ2-7|14
TGCGCCAGCAGCCAAGTCGCAGGTCCCTACGAGCAGTACTTC
CASSQVAGPYEQYF
>few|NA|TRBV29-1|TRBJ2-3|14
TGCAGCGTTGAGTCGGCAGGGTGGAGCGATACGCAGTATTTT
CSVESAGWSDTQYF
>few|NA|TRBV7-2|TRBJ2-2|14
TGTGCCGACTCCGGGGGCCTAAACACCGGGGAGCTGTTTTTT
CADSGGLNTGELFF
>once|NA|TRBV4-3|TRBJ2-3|17
TGCGCCAGCAGCCAATCCATCGCCGGGGCCAGAACAGATACGCAGTATTTT
CASSQSIAGARTDTQYF
>NA|NA|TRBV7-9|TRBJ2-3|16
TGTGCCAGCACCCATAGGATCAGGGAAGGCACAGATACGCAGTATTTT
CASTHRIREGTDTQYF
>NA|NA|TRBV19|TRBJ2-4|15
TGTGCCAGCCGCTCTTGGACAGAGAACCAAAACATTCAGTACTTC
CASRSWTENQNIQYF
>NA|TRBD2|TRBV7-8|TRBJ2-3|13
TGTGCCAGCAGCTTAGCCCCGGGGGGTACGCAGTATTTT
CASSLAPGGTQYF
>NA|NA|TRBV18|TRBJ2-7|14
TGTGCCAGCTCACCTCCCAGGGTCTCCTACGAGCAGTACTTC
CASSPPRVSYEQYF
>NA|NA|TRBV5-4|TRBJ2-1|15
TGTGCCAGCAGCTCCCCCGGGGGCCCGTACAATGAGCAGTTCTTC
CASSSPGGPYNEQFF
>few|TRBD1|TRBV18|TRBJ2-1|15
TGTGCCAGCTCAACCGGGACAGGGACCTACAATGAGCAGTTCTTC
CASSTGTGTYNEQFF
>NA|TRBD1|TRBV9|TRBJ2-2|17
TGTGCCAGCAGCGCCAGGGGGCTAGGGAGGAACACCGGGGAGCTGTTTTTT
CASSARGLGRNTGELFF
>NA|NA|TRBV6-6|TRBJ2-5|13
TGTGCCAGCACTAGGGGAGGGGGAGAGACCCAGTACTTC
CASTRGGGETQYF
>few|TRBD1|TRBV7-2|TRBJ2-3|15
TGTGCCAGCAGCTTATTGGGACAGGGGGGCGATACGCAGTATTTT
CASSLLGQGGDTQYF
>NA|TRBD1|TRBV29-1|TRBJ1-4|13
TGCAGCGTCCAGGACAGGGGAAGGGAAAAACTGTTTTTT
CSVQDRGREKLFF
>few|NA|TRBV14|TRBJ1-6|14
TGTGCCAGCAGCCAAGACCTGGCCCCTTCACCCCTCCACTTT
CASSQDLAPSPLHF
>few|TRBD1|TRBV30|TRBJ1-6|14
TGTGCCTGGAGAAAGGACAGGGGAAATTCACCCCTCCACTTT
CAWRKDRGNSPLHF
>NA|NA|TRBV30|TRBJ2-1|14
TGTGCCTGGAGTGGGCAGGTCCCCCTCTGGGAGCAGTTCTTC
CAWSGQVPLWEQFF
>once|TRBD1|TRBV5-1|TRBJ2-7|13
TGCGCCAGCAGCCGGGACAGGGGCTACGAGCAGTACTTC
CASSRDRGYEQYF
>NA|NA|TRBV4-3|TRBJ1-5|15
TGCGCCAGCAGCCAAGAAGCCTTTAGCAATCAGCCCCAGCATTTT
CASSQEAFSNQPQHF
>NA|NA|TRBV25-1|TRBJ2-5|14
TGTGCCAGCAGTTTCACGGGGGTTGAAGAGACCCAGTACTTC
CASSFTGVEETQYF
>NA|NA|TRBV7-9|TRBJ2-1|14
TGTGCCAGCAGCTCCTCAGGCGGGGACAATGAGCAGTTCTTC
CASSSSGGDNEQFF
>NA|NA|TRBV25-1|TRBJ2-7|15
TGTGCCAGCAGTCCCAGCGGACATAGCTCCTACGAGCAGTACTTC
CASSPSGHSSYEQYF
>NA|TRBD1|TRBV29-1|TRBJ2-7|15
TGCAGCGTTGAACTGGACAGGGCCTTCTCCTACGAGCAGTACTTC
CSVELDRAFSYEQYF
>NA|NA|TRBV30|TRBJ1-5|13
TGTGCCTGGAGTCCCACAGCGAATCAGCCCCAGCATTTT
CAWSPTANQPQHF
>NA|NA|TRBV29-1|TRBJ2-5|13
TGCAGCGTTGAAGACGTATTCCAAGAGACCCAGTACTTC
CSVEDVFQETQYF
>NA|NA|TRBV9|TRBJ2-1|15
TGTGCCAGCAGCGTAGCGGAGGGCCCCTACAATGAGCAGTTCTTC
CASSVAEGPYNEQFF
>NA|NA|TRBV7-2|TRBJ2-5|15
TGTGCCAGCAGCTTACACGTGAACTTACAAGAGACCCAGTACTTC
CASSLHVNLQETQYF
>NA|NA|TRBV4-3|TRBJ2-5|14
TGCGCCAGCAGCCCGACCCTACCTGGGGAGACCCAGTACTTC
CASSPTLPGETQYF
>NA|NA|TRBV2|TRBJ1-4|15
TGTGCCAGCAGTGAAAGGTGGCGGACTAATGAAAAACTGTTTTTT
CASSERWRTNEKLFF
>NA|TRBD1|TRBV28|TRBJ2-7|15
TGTGCCAGCAGCTTAGCCGCCGACAGGGCGAACGAGCAGTACTTC
CASSLAADRANEQYF
>NA|NA|TRBV5-1|TRBJ1-1|11
TGCGCCAGCAAGGGGGACACTGAAGCTTTCTTT
CASKGDTEAFF
>NA|NA|TRBV6-6|TRBJ1-3|16
TGTGCCAGCAGTTACCAACAGGCTAGCTCTGGAAACACCATATATTTT
CASSYQQASSGNTIYF
>NA|NA|TRBV20-1|TRBJ1-4|11
TGCAGTGCTAGAGAGGAGTACCGCCTGTTTTTT
CSAREEYRLFF
>NA|NA|TRBV7-2|TRBJ1-5|13
TGTGCCAGCAGCTTAGATTCGAATCAGCCCCAGCATTTT
CASSLDSNQPQHF
>NA|TRBD2|TRBV15|TRBJ2-5|14
TGTGCCACCGGGGGTAGCGGGGTATTAGAGACCCAGTACTTC
CATGGSGVLETQYF
>NA|NA|TRBV30|TRBJ2-3|15
TGTGCCTGGAGTGCTGGGGGGCCTCGCACAGATACGCAGTATTTT
CAWSAGGPRTDTQYF
>few|TRBD1|TRBV30|TRBJ1-1|15
TGTGCCTGGAGTTGGGACGACAGGGGGAACACTGAAGCTTTCTTT
CAWSWDDRGNTEAFF
>NA|TRBD2|TRBV9|TRBJ2-5|15
TGTGCCAGCAGCGCCGTAGCGGGGGGGCGAGAGACCCAGTACTTC
CASSAVAGGRETQYF
>few|NA|TRBV11-2|TRBJ1-2|14
TGTGCCAGCACCCGGGGGCAGCCAGGCGATGGCTACACCTTC
CASTRGQPGDGYTF
>NA|NA|TRBV5-1|TRBJ2-1|13
TGCGCCAGCAGCTTGGCAGGCAGCAATGAGCAGTTCTTC
CASSLAGSNEQFF
>NA|NA|TRBV29-1|TRBJ2-3|15
TGCAGCGTTGAAGATCGCCGAACTAGCACAGATACGCAGTATTTT
CSVEDRRTSTDTQYF
>NA|TRBD1|TRBV25-1|TRBJ2-1|14
TGTGCCAGCAGTGGAACTACAGGGGGCAATGAGCAGTTCTTC
CASSGTTGGNEQFF
>NA|TRBD2|TRBV7-2|TRBJ2-5|13
TGTGCCAGCAGCTTAGCAGCGGGGGAGACCCAGTACTTC
CASSLAAGETQYF